The present entry profiles one T cell receptor beta chain with its context. Its antigen is not known. TCRdb used MiXCR to reprocess the multiplex PCR reads, holding one entry per CDR3 protein. The table records under 350,000 distinct CDR3 sequences, about 30% of them present only once. The lymph nodes were axillary draining lymph nodes from breast cancer patients. These data come from a study of breast tumors, draining lymph nodes, adjacent tissues. General study findings and limits: Tumor T cell lymph node origin was a supported hypothesis, not proven. Tumor TCR diversity was below lymph nodes but above nontumor tissue. Luminal-like breast cancer showed significantly higher tumor–nontumor repertoire similarity than basal-like. Findings are consistent with lymph node origin and intratumoral expansion of most tumor T cells.

This CDR3 comprises 14 residues. Germline CDR1 reads LNHDA; CDR2 reads SQIVND (reference sequence). V trimming: 4 bases; J trimming: 14 bases; junction bases outside the gene matches: 12. The sample comprised axillary lymph node tissue. The chain carries TRBV19 and TRBJ1-5; the match to TRBD1 covers 9 bases. The sequence came from a female donor with breast cancer. Some clones in this sample may be carry-over from other donors' samples. The CDR3 reads CASSTRGQGGYEHF. The CDR3 DNA follows: TGTGCCAGTAGTACCCGGGGACAGGGAGGCTACGAGCATTTT.